These T cell receptor beta chains were read from a single sample in a study of blood T cell repertoires in COVID-19. Here immunoSEQ multiplex PCR was the method, and the copy in TCRdb shows in-frame clones only, minus some. The data show some 97,000 clones, about 84% seen once. Sequencing was performed on peripheral blood. The receptors stem from a human donor in a cohort sampled during active COVID-19. Both conserved end residues are part of each CDR3. D genes are given only for firm matches.

len	v_gene	j_gene	d_gene	CDR3nt	CDR3aa
14	TRBV10-3	TRBJ2-2	-	TGTGCCATCAGTGAGTACGGGAACACCGGGGAGCTGTTTTTT	CAISEYGNTGELFF
13	TRBV12-3/TRBV12-4	TRBJ1-1	TRBD1	TGTGCCAGCAGTCCCCGTCCAGGGGGTGAAGCTTTCTTT	CASSPRPGGEAFF
13	TRBV6-2/TRBV6-3	TRBJ2-7	TRBD1	TGTGCCAGCAGTTACAGGGACAGCTACGAGCAGTACTTC	CASSYRDSYEQYF
11	TRBV6-6	TRBJ1-1	-	TGTGCCAGCAGTATCTCTCGTGAAGCTTTCTTT	CASSISREAFF
14	TRBV7-9	TRBJ2-2	-	TGTGCCAGCAGGGCTCCTTGGAACACCGGGGAGCTGTTTTTT	CASRAPWNTGELFF
15	TRBV28	TRBJ2-7	-	TGTGCCAGTTTGGGGGGACAGTGGGGAAAATACGAGCAGTACTTC	CASLGGQWGKYEQYF
15	TRBV2	TRBJ1-1	TRBD1	TGTGCCAGCAGTGAAATTTGGACAGGGAACACTGAAGCTTTCTTT	CASSEIWTGNTEAFF
16	TRBV5-1	TRBJ2-7	TRBD1	TGCGCCAGCAGCTTTGACGGACAGGGACTTTCCTACGAGCAGTACTTC	CASSFDGQGLSYEQYF
18	TRBV3-1/TRBV3-2	TRBJ1-3	-	TGTGCCAGCAGCCAACCCAACCGCGGGGGGCGCCGTGGAAACACCATATATTTT	CASSQPNRGGRRGNTIYF
17	TRBV5-6	TRBJ2-1	TRBD2	TGTGCCAGCACCTTATATATCAGACTAGCGGGAGACAATGAGCAGTTCTTC	CASTLYIRLAGDNEQFF
17	TRBV10-3	TRBJ2-1	TRBD2	TGTGCCATCAGTTACTCCGGGACTAGCGGGATATACAATGAGCAGTTCTTC	CAISYSGTSGIYNEQFF
15	TRBV1	TRBJ2-5	-	TGCACCAGCAGCTCCCGACTAGCGGGAGTAGAGACCCAGTACTTC	CTSSSRLAGVETQYF
17	TRBV25-1	TRBJ2-2	TRBD2	TGTGCCAGCAGTGGATACTTAGCGGGGGCGAACACCGGGGAGCTGTTTTTT	CASSGYLAGANTGELFF